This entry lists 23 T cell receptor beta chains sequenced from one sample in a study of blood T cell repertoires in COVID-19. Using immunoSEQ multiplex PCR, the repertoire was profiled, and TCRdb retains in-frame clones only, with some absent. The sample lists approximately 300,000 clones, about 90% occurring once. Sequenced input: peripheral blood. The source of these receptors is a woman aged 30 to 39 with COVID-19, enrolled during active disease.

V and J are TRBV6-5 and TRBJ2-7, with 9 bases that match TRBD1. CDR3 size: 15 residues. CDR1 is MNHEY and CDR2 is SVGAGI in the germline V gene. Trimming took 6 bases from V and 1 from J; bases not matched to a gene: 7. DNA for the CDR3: TGTGCCAGCAGCTTGGGACAGGGTGGTTCCTACGAGCAGTACGTC. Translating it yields CASSLGQGGSYEQYV.

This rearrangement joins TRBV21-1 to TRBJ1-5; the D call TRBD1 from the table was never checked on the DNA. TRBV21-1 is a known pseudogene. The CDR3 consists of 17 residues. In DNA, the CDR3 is TGTGCCAGCAGGATCAACAGGGGATACTTTAGCAATCAGCCCCAGCATTTT. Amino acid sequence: CASRINRGYFSNQPQHF.

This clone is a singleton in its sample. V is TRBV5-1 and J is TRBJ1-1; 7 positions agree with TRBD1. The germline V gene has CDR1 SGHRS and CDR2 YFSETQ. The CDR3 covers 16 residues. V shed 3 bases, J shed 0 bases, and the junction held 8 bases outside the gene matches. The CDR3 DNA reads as TGCGCCAGCAGCTATGGACAGGATAAAATGAACACTGAAGCTTTCTTT. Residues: CASSYGQDKMNTEAFF.

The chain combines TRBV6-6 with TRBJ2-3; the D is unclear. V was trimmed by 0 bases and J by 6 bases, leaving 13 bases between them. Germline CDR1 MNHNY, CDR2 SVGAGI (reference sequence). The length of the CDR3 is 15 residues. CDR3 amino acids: CASSYSPHSEDTQYF. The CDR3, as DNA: TGTGCCAGCAGTTACTCGCCCCATAGTGAGGATACGCAGTATTTT.

Here the CDR3 reads CASSQGDSSGELFF. CDR3 nucleotides: TGTGCCAGCAGCCAAGGTGATAGCTCCGGGGAGCTGTTTTTT. The chain joins TRBV4-2 to TRBJ2-2; D remains ambiguous. The germline V gene has CDR1 LGHNA and CDR2 YNFKEQ. The length of the CDR3 is 14 residues. The V and J ends lost 1 base and 6 bases respectively, with 9 bases between them.

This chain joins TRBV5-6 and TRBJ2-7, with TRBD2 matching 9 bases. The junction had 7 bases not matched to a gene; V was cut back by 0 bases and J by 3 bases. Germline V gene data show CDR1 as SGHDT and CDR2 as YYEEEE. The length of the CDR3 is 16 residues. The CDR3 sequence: CASSLALAGRIYEQYV. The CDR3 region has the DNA TGTGCCAGCAGCTTGGCCCTAGCGGGGCGAATCTACGAGCAGTACGTC.

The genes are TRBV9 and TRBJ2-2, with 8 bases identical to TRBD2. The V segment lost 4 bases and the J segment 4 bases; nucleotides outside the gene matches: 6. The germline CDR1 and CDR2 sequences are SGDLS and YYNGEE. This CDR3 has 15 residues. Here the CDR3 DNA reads TGTGCCAGCAGCCCGGGACTAGGGTTCACCGGGGAGCTGTTTTTT. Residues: CASSPGLGFTGELFF. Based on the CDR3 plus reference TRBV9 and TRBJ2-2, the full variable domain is DSGVTQTPKHLITATGQRVTLRCSPRSGDLSVYWYQQSLDQGLQFLIQYYNGEERAKGNILERFSAQQFPDLHSELNLSSLELGDSALYFCASSPGLGFTGELFFGEGSRLTVL.

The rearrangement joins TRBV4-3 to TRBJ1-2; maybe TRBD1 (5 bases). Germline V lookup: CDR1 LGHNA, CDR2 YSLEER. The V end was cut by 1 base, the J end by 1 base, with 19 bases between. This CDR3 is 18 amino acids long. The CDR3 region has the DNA TGCGCCAGCAGCCAAGCCCTTGGTGGGCAGGGTTTTAACTATGGCTACACCTTC. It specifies CASSQALGGQGFNYGYTF.

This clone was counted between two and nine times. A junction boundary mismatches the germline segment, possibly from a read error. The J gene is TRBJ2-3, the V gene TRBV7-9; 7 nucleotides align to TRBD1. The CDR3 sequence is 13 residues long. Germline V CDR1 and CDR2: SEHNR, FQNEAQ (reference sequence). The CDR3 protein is CASSSGPGTKTGF. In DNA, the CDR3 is TGTGCCAGCAGCTCGGGTCCCGGGACAAAGACAGGGTTT.

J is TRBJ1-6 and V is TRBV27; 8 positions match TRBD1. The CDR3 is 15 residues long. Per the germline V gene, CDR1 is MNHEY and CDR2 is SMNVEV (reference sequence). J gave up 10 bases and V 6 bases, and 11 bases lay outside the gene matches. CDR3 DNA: TGTGCCAGCAGGTCAGGACAGGGTTTCGGCTCACCCCTCCACTTT. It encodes CASRSGQGFGSPLHF.

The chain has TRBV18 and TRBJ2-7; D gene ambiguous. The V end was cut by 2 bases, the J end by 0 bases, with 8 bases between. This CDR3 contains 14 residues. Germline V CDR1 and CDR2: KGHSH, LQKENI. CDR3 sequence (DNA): TGTGCCAGCTCACCAGTGACAAACTCCTACGAGCAGTACTTC. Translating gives CASSPVTNSYEQYF.

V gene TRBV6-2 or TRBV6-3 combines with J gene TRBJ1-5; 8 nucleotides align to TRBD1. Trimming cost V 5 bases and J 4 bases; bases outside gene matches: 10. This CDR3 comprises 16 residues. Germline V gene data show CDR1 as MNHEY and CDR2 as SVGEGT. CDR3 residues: CASSQDREVRNQPQHF. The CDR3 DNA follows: TGTGCCAGCAGTCAGGACAGGGAGGTTAGAAATCAGCCCCAGCATTTT.

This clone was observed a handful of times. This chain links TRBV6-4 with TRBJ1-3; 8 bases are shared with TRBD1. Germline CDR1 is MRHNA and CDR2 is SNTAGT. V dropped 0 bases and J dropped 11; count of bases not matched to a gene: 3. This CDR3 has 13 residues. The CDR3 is CASSDSTDRAIYF. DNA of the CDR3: TGTGCCAGCAGTGACTCGACGGACAGGGCCATATATTTT.

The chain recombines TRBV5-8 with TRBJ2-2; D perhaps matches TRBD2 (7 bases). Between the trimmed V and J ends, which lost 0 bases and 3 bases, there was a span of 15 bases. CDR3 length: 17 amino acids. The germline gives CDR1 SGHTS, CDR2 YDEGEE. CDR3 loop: CASSLELQGGYTGELFF. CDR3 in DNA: TGTGCCAGCAGCTTGGAGTTACAGGGAGGGTACACCGGGGAGCTGTTTTTT.

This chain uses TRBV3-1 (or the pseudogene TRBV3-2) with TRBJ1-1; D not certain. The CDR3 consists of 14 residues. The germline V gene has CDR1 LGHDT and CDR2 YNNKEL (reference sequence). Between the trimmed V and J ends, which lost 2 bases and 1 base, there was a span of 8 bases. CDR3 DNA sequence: TGTGCCAGCAGCCAAACGGCGGGGAACACTGAAGCTTTCTTT. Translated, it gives CASSQTAGNTEAFF.

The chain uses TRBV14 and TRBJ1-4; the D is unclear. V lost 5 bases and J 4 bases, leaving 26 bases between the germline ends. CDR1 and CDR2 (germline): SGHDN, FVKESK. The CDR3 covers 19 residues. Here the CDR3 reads CASSASGEGGYAYNEKLFF. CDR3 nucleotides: TGTGCCAGCAGCGCAAGCGGTGAGGGTGGCTATGCATATAATGAAAAACTGTTTTTT.

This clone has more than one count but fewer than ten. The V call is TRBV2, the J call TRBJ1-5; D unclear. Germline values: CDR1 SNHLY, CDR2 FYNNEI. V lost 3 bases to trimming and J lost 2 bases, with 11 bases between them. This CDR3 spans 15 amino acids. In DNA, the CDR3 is TGTGCCAGCAGTGATCAGGCGGGAGGCAATCAGCCCCAGCATTTT. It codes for CASSDQAGGNQPQHF.

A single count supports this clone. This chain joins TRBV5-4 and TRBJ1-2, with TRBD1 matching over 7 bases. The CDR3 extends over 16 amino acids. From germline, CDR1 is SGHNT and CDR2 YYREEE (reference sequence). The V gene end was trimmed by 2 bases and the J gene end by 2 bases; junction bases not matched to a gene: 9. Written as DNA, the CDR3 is TGTGCCAGCAGCTTTGGTACAGGGGATGTCAACTATGGCTACACCTTC. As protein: CASSFGTGDVNYGYTF.

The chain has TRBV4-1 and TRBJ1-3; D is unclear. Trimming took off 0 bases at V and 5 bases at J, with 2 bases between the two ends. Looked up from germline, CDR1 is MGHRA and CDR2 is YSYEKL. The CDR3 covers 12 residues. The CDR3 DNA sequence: TGCGCCAGCAGCCAAGACAGAAACACCATATATTTT. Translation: CASSQDRNTIYF.

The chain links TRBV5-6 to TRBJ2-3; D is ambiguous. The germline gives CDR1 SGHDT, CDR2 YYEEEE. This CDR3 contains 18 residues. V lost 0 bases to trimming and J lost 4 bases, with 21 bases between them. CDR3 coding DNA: TGTGCCAGCAGCTTGGATCTTTTGGTCGGTGCAGGCTCAGATACGCAGTATTTT. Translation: CASSLDLLVGAGSDTQYF.

As DNA, the CDR3 is TGTGCCAGCAGCTTCCAGGGACTAGGTGGGGGGCGAGATACGCAGTATTTT. This codes for CASSFQGLGGGRDTQYF. V gene TRBV7-2 combines with J gene TRBJ2-3; 8 bases match TRBD2. After removal of 3 bases from V and 5 bases from J, the junction contained 13 bases not matched to a gene. The CDR3 has 17 amino acids. Germline V gene sequence: CDR1 SGHTA, CDR2 FQGNSA. Filled out from reference TRBV7-2 and TRBJ2-3, the complete variable domain reads GAGVSQSPSNKVTEKGKDVELRCDPISGHTALYWYRQSLGQGLEFLIYFQGNSAPDKSGLPSDRFSAERTGGSVSTLTIQRTQQEDSAVYLCASSFQGLGGGRDTQYFGPGTRLTVL.

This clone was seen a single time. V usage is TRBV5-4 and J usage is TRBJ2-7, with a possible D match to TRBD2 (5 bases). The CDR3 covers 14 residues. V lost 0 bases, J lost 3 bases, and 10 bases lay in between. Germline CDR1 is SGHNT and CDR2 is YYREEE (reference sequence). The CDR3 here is CASSLGTEDYEQYF. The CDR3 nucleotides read TGTGCCAGCAGCTTGGGAACGGAGGACTACGAGCAGTACTTC.

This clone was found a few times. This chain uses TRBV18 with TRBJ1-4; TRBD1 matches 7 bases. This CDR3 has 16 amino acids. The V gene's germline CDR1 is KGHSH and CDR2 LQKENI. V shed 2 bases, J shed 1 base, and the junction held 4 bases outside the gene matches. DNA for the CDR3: TGTGCCAGCTCACCAAGACAGGGAGGAACTAATGAAAAACTGTTTTTT. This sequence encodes CASSPRQGGTNEKLFF.